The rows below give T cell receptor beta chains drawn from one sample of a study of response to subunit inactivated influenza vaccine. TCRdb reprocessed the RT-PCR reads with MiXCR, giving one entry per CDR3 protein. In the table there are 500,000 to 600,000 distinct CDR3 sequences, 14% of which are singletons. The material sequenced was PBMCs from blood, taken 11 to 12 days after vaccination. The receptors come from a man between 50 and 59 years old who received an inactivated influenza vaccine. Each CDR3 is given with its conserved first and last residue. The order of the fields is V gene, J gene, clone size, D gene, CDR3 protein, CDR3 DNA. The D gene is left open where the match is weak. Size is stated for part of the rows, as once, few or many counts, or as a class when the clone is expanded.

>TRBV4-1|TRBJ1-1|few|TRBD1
CASSQQQGAVTEAFF
TGCGCCAGCAGCCAACAACAGGGGGCAGTCACTGAAGCTTTCTTT
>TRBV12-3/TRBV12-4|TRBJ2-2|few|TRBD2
CASSPSGKAGELFF
TGTGCCAGCAGTCCTAGCGGGAAGGCCGGGGAGCTGTTTTTT
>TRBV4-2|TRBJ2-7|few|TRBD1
CASSQGQSTYEQYF
TGTGCCAGCAGCCAGGGACAGAGCACCTACGAGCAGTACTTC
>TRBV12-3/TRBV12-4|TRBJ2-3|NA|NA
CASSFWGASDTQYF
TGTGCCAGCAGTTTCTGGGGGGCATCGGATACGCAGTATTTT
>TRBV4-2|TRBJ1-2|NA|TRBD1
CASSQPGQFLHGYTF
TGTGCCAGCAGCCAACCGGGACAGTTTTTACATGGCTACACCTTC
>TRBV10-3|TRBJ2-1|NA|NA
CAISEATRFPEQFF
TGTGCCATCAGTGAGGCCACTAGGTTCCCTGAGCAGTTCTTC
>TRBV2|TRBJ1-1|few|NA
CASSVQAGWDTEAFF
TGTGCCAGCAGTGTACAGGCGGGGTGGGACACTGAAGCTTTCTTT
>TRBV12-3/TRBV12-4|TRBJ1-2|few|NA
CASSAGYSDYGYTF
TGTGCCAGCAGTGCCGGGTATTCGGACTATGGCTACACCTTC
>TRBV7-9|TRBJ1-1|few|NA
CASSSNIVRKMNTEAFF
TGTGCCAGCAGCTCTAACATAGTTCGGAAAATGAACACTGAAGCTTTCTTT
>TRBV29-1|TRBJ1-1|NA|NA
CSVADRRNTEAFF
TGCAGCGTTGCGGACAGAAGAAACACTGAAGCTTTCTTT
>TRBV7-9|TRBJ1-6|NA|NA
CASSPDLSALHF
TGTGCCAGCAGCCCGGACCTAAGTGCCCTCCACTTT
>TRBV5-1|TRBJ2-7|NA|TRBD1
CASSRDTTTGREQYF
TGCGCCAGCAGCCGAGACACCACGACAGGGCGCGAGCAGTACTTC
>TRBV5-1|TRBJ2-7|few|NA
CASSLAKTELRGEQYF
TGCGCCAGCAGCTTGGCCAAGACAGAGCTCCGGGGAGAGCAGTACTTC
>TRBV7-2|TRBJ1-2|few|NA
CASRFQGHRPIYGYTF
TGTGCCAGCAGGTTTCAGGGGCACAGGCCGATCTATGGCTACACCTTC
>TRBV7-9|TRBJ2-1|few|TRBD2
CASRPGLAGVNEQFF
TGTGCCAGCAGACCCGGACTAGCGGGAGTAAATGAGCAGTTCTTC
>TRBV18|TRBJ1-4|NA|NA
CASSLNSVNEKLFF
TGTGCCAGCTCACTTAACAGCGTGAATGAAAAACTGTTTTTT
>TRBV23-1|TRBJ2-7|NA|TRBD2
CASVPGGLTAYEQYF
TGCGCCAGCGTACCGGGAGGCCTAACTGCCTACGAGCAGTACTTC
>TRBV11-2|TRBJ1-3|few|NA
CASSRYRGNTIYF
TGTGCCAGCAGCAGATACAGGGGAAACACCATATATTTT
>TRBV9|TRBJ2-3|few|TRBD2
CASSVATSGGTDTQYF
TGTGCCAGCAGCGTAGCTACTAGCGGGGGCACAGATACGCAGTATTTT
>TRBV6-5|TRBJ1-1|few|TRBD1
CASSYSMGQGEAFF
TGTGCCAGCAGTTACTCGATGGGACAGGGTGAAGCTTTCTTT
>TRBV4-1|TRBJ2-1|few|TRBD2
CASSQGLADYNEQFF
TGCGCCAGCAGCCAAGGGCTAGCGGACTACAATGAGCAGTTCTTC
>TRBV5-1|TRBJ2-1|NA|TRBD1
CASSPSRTGGSNEQFF
TGCGCCAGCAGCCCCAGTAGGACAGGGGGCTCCAATGAGCAGTTCTTC
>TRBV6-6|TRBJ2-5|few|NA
CASSNYREETQYF
TGTGCCAGCAGCAACTACAGGGAGGAGACCCAGTACTTC
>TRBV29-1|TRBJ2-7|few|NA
CSVEDHGTYEQYF
TGCAGCGTTGAAGATCACGGGACCTACGAGCAGTACTTC
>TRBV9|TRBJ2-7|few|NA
CASSVGRELYEQYF
TGTGCCAGCAGCGTGGGACGGGAGCTCTACGAGCAGTACTTC
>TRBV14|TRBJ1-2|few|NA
CASSADMSYGYTF
TGTGCCAGCAGCGCCGACATGTCCTATGGCTACACCTTC
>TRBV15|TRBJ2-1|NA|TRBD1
CATETGEHEQFF
TGTGCCACCGAGACAGGGGAACATGAGCAGTTCTTC
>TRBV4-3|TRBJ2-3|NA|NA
CASSQALEGAPTDTQYF
TGCGCCAGCAGCCAAGCGTTGGAAGGGGCTCCCACAGATACGCAGTATTTT
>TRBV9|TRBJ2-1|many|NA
CASSLSDSPSGYNEQFF
TGTGCCAGCAGCTTGAGCGACAGCCCCTCCGGCTACAATGAGCAGTTCTTC
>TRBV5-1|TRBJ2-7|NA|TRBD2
CASSLASGSVSYEQYF
TGCGCCAGCAGCTTAGCTAGCGGGAGCGTATCCTACGAGCAGTACTTC
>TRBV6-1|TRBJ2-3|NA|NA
CASRRSGSTDTQYF
TGTGCCAGCAGGCGGAGCGGGAGCACAGATACGCAGTATTTT
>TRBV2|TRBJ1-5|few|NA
CASSEGLRGNQPQHF
TGTGCCAGCAGTGAAGGTCTGAGGGGCAATCAGCCCCAGCATTTT
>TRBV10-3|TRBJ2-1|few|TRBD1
CAISPGTGVAGAYNEQFF
TGTGCCATCAGTCCCGGGACAGGGGTTGCGGGGGCCTACAATGAGCAGTTCTTC
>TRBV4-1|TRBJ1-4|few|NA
CASSQGTGPWEEKLFF
TGCGCCAGCAGCCAAGGTACTGGACCGTGGGAAGAAAAACTGTTTTTT
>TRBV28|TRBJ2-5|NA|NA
CASRTRQDEETQYF
TGTGCCAGCAGAACCAGACAGGACGAAGAGACCCAGTACTTC
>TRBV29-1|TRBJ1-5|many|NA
CSVSDAPGQPQHF
TGCAGCGTCTCGGACGCACCTGGGCAGCCCCAGCATTTT
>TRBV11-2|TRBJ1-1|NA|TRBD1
CASSLDRTGGAVNTEAFF
TGTGCCAGCAGCTTAGATCGGACAGGGGGGGCGGTGAACACTGAAGCTTTCTTT